Listed here is a single TCR beta chain. Its antigen is undetermined. This specimen comes from a study of cytomegalovirus exposure and HLA in healthy donors. PCR used 60 Vbeta primers and 13 Jbeta primers. Profiling relied on immunoSEQ multiplex PCR, and the TCRdb table lists in-frame clones only, not all of them. The sample consists of 100,000 to 150,000 clones, approximately 80% of them appearing once. Study-wide results and limits: Cytomegalovirus-associated TCR beta chains were listed, numbering 164. Reports indicate that TCR beta sequences accurately predicted the HLA-A and HLA-B alleles of most subjects. Several top significant clusters appeared, in a later analysis, to be linked to common viral pathogens.

This TCR came from a male donor in good health and CMV-seropositive. Material: PBMCs.

CDR3: CASSFSSGGLSYEQYF. CDR3 DNA sequence: TGTGCCAGCAGTTTCTCTAGCGGGGGGTTATCCTACGAGCAGTACTTC. The chain has TRBV27 and TRBJ2-7; TRBD2 agrees at 11 bases. The CDR3 spans 16 residues. The ends lost 3 bases at V and 1 base at J; junction bases unmatched: 5. CDR1 and CDR2 from the germline V gene are MNHEY and SMNVEV (reference sequence).